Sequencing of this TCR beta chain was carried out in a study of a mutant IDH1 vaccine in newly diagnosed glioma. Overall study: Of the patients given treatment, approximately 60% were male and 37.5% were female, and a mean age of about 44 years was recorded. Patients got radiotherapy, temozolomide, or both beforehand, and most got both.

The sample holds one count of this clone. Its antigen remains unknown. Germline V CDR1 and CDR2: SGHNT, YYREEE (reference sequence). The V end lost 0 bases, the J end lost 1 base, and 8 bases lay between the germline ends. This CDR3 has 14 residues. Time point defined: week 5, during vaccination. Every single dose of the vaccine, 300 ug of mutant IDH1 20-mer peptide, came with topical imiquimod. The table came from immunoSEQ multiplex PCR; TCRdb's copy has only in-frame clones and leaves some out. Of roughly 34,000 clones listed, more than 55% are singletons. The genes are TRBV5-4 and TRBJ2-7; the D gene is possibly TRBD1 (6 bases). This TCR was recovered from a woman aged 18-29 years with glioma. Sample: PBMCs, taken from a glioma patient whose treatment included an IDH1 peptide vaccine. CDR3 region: CASSLAGESYEQYF. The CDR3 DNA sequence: TGTGCCAGCAGCTTGGCAGGGGAGTCCTACGAGCAGTACTTC.